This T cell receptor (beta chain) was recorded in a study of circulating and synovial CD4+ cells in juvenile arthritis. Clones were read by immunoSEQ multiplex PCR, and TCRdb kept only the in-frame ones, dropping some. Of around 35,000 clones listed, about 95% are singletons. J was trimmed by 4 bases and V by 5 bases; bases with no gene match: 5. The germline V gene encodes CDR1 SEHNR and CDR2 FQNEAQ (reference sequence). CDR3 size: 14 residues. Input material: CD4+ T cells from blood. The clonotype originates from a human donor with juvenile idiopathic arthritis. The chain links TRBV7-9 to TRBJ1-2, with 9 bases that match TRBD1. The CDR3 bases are TGTGCCAGCAGCCCGCAGGGACAGGGCTATGGCTACACCTTC. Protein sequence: CASSPQGQGYGYTF.